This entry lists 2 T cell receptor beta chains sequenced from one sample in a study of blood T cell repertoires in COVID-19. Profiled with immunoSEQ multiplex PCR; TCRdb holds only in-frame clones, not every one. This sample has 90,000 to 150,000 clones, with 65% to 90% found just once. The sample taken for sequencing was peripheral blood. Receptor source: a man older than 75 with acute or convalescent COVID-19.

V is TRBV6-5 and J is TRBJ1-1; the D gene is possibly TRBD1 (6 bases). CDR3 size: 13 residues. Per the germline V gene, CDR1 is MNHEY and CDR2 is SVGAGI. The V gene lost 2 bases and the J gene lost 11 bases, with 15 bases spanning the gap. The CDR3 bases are TGTGCCAGCAGTTACGCCCAGGGGCGAGGTGCTTTCTTT. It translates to CASSYAQGRGAFF.

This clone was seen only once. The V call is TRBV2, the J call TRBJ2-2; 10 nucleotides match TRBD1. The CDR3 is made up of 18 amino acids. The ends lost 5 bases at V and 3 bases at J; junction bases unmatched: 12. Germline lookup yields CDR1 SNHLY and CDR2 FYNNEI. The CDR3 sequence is CASSLRRRDRGHTGELFF. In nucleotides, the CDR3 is TGTGCCAGCAGTCTAAGGAGGCGGGACAGGGGTCACACCGGGGAGCTGTTTTTT.